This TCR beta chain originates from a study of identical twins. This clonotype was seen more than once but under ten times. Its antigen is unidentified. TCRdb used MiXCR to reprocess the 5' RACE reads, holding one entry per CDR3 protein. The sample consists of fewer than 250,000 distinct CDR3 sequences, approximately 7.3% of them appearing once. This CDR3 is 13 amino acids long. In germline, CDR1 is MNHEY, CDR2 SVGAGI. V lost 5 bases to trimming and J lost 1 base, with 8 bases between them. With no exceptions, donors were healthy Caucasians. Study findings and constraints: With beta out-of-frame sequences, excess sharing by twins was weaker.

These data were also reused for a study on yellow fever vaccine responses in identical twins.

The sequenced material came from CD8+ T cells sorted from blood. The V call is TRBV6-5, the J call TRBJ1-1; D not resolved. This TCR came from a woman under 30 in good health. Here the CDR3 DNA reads TGTGCCAGCAGTCACGGTCGGAACACTGAAGCTTTCTTT. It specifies CASSHGRNTEAFF.